One and the same sample provided the 8 T cell receptor beta chains below, sequenced in a study of T-cell reconstitution after alpha-beta-depleted transplantation in children. Preparation of the TCRbeta library was carried out with unique molecular identifiers. TCRdb reanalysed the PCR reads using MiXCR and keeps one entry per CDR3 protein. The table records 500,000 or so distinct CDR3 sequences, 10% to 12% of them present only once. Material: PBMCs, mostly from graft donor cells, obtained 180 days after TCRalphabeta/CD19-depleted stem cell transplant. These receptors were collected from a female patient aged 2-15 years who had a stem cell transplant for aplastic anemia, so the T cells may come from the graft donor.

A few counts support this clonotype. The chain links TRBV21-1 to TRBJ2-1; the table's D call, TRBD2, has no DNA check behind it. TRBV21-1 is deemed a pseudogene. This CDR3 region has 16 residues. The CDR3 nucleotides are TGTGCCAGCAGCCACGCGGTGGAGGAATCCTACAATGAGCAGTTCTTC. This sequence encodes CASSHAVEESYNEQFF.

This clonotype was detected only a few times. The chain recombines TRBV12-3 or TRBV12-4 with TRBJ2-1; possible D gene TRBD2, 5 bases. Deletions cut 3 bases from V and 3 bases from J, with 15 bases between. The CDR3 covers 16 residues. CDR3 loop: CASSLRPLGNYNEQFF. CDR3 bases: TGTGCCAGCAGTTTGAGGCCTCTCGGGAACTACAATGAGCAGTTCTTC.

V and J are TRBV20-1 and TRBJ1-1, with D possibly matching TRBD1 (6 bases). The CDR3 extends over 13 amino acids. CDR1 is DFQATT and CDR2 is SNEGSKA in the germline V gene (reference sequence). The V gene lost 6 bases and the J gene lost 5 bases, with 16 bases spanning the gap. DNA for the CDR3: TGCAGTGCCGATTGGACAGTTCGGACTGAAGCTTTCTTT. This encodes CSADWTVRTEAFF.

The V call is TRBV5-1, the J call TRBJ1-5; the D gene is possibly TRBD1 (5 bases). Germline values: CDR1 SGHRS, CDR2 YFSETQ. This CDR3 contains 15 residues. Trimming shortened V by 0 bases and J by 5 bases, and 12 bases separated the two germline ends. CDR3 protein: CASSLATAADQPQHF. In nucleotides, the CDR3 is TGCGCCAGCAGCTTGGCGACAGCGGCCGATCAGCCCCAGCATTTT.

This clonotype was observed a handful of times. This chain uses TRBV27 with TRBJ2-3; 8 bases fit TRBD1. The CDR3 extends over 15 amino acids. In germline, CDR1 is MNHEY, CDR2 SMNVEV (reference sequence). Trimming at V came to 6 bases and at J to 3 bases, leaving 8 bases not matched to a gene. In DNA, the CDR3 is TGTGCCAGCAGCGATGGAACAGGGGGGACAGATACGCAGTATTTT. Translating it yields CASSDGTGGTDTQYF.

The chain carries TRBV20-1 and TRBJ1-2; 7 bases line up with TRBD1. The CDR3 runs 14 residues. The V gene end was trimmed by 0 bases and the J gene end by 7 bases; junction bases not matched to a gene: 8. Germline CDR1 reads DFQATT; CDR2 reads SNEGSKA (reference sequence). CDR3 loop: CSARDQRGQGGYTF. As DNA, the CDR3 is TGCAGTGCTAGAGACCAGAGGGGGCAGGGTGGCTACACCTTC.

This clonotype was counted a few times. The chain has TRBV11-2 and TRBJ2-2, with 8 positions matching TRBD2. CDR3 length equals 19 residues. From germline, CDR1 is SGHAT and CDR2 FQNNGV. Losses at the gene ends were 3 bases for V and 0 bases for J; bases not matched to a gene: 12. Here the CDR3 DNA reads TGTGCCAGCAGCTTGATTTCTTTTCGGGAGGGCCCGAACACCGGGGAGCTGTTTTTT. The encoded protein is CASSLISFREGPNTGELFF.

This clonotype has more than one count but fewer than ten. V gene TRBV7-9 combines with J gene TRBJ2-2, with D maybe TRBD2 (5 bases). Germline CDR1 SEHNR, CDR2 FQNEAQ (reference sequence). V was pared by 11 bases and J by 7 bases, with 17 bases between. The length of the CDR3 is 13 residues. The CDR3 nucleotides read TGTGCCCTCCCGGGGAGTGTCGGCGGGGAGCTGTTTTTT. Its translation: CALPGSVGGELFF.